The rows below give T cell receptor beta chains drawn from one sample of a study of beta chain features in type 1 diabetes. Sequencing used immunoSEQ multiplex PCR; TCRdb keeps in-frame clones, though not all of them. In the table there are about 660,000 clones, roughly an eighth of which are singletons. Sequencing was done on a sample of naive CD4+ T cells from blood. The receptors were sampled from a young man with type 1 diabetes. Each CDR3 is given with its conserved first and last residue. A D gene is named only where the DNA matches it firmly. Clone size is shown for a subset of rows, as once, few, many or a class of expanded clone.

size | D | J | V | CDR3 | DNA
few | NA | TRBJ1-2 | TRBV30 | CAWSPRIANYGYTF | TGTGCCTGGAGCCCCAGGATTGCTAACTATGGCTACACCTTC
few | NA | TRBJ1-5 | TRBV29-1 | CSVESGPNQPQHF | TGCAGCGTTGAAAGTGGGCCAAATCAGCCCCAGCATTTT
NA | TRBD1 | TRBJ1-1 | TRBV29-1 | CSVMGQSSEAFF | TGCAGCGTTATGGGACAGTCCTCTGAAGCTTTCTTT
few | NA | TRBJ2-3 | TRBV7-9 | CASSLHDTDTQYF | TGTGCCAGCAGCTTACACGATACAGATACGCAGTATTTT
NA | TRBD1 | TRBJ1-4 | TRBV4-3 | CASSRGQGAGKLFF | TGCGCCAGCAGCCGCGGACAGGGGGCTGGAAAACTGTTTTTT
NA | NA | TRBJ2-5 | TRBV7-9 | CASSKEVETQYF | TGTGCCAGCTCGAAGGAAGTAGAGACCCAGTACTTC
NA | TRBD1 | TRBJ1-4 | TRBV7-2 | CASSLIPGQFNEKLFF | TGTGCCAGCAGCCTAATACCGGGACAGTTCAATGAAAAACTGTTTTTT
NA | NA | TRBJ2-1 | TRBV6-6 | CASRGLGNEQFF | TGTGCCAGCAGAGGGTTAGGCAATGAGCAGTTCTTC
few | NA | TRBJ1-5 | TRBV30 | CAWSPGPGGSLSSNQPQHF | TGTGCCTGGAGTCCCGGGCCTGGGGGGTCCCTGTCTAGCAATCAGCCCCAGCATTTT
NA | NA | TRBJ2-3 | TRBV4-3 | CASSQDLAGHTDTQYF | TGCGCCAGCAGCCAAGATCTAGCAGGACACACAGATACGCAGTATTTT
few | NA | TRBJ2-2 | TRBV19 | CASSGPNTGELFF | TGTGCCAGTAGTGGCCCGAACACCGGGGAGCTGTTTTTT
NA | NA | TRBJ2-4 | TRBV2 | CASSEEGGENIQYF | TGTGCCAGCAGTGAGGAAGGAGGGGAAAACATTCAGTACTTC
NA | TRBD2 | TRBJ2-1 | TRBV30 | CAWSVGSGSYNEQFF | TGTGCCTGGAGTGTAGGTAGCGGGTCCTACAATGAGCAGTTCTTC
NA | TRBD2 | TRBJ2-5 | TRBV5-4 | CASSGYLAGGQETQYF | TGTGCCAGCAGCGGCTATCTAGCGGGAGGGCAAGAGACCCAGTACTTC
few | NA | TRBJ2-7 | TRBV13 | CASSPPGHLGYEQYF | TGTGCCAGCAGCCCGCCAGGTCATCTAGGCTACGAGCAGTACTTC
few | NA | TRBJ1-3 | TRBV6-5 | CASTSDSRSGNTIYF | TGTGCCAGCACCTCGGACTCCCGCTCTGGAAACACCATATATTTT
few | TRBD2 | TRBJ2-1 | TRBV11-1 | CASSLPTSGTYNEQFF | TGTGCCAGCAGCTTACCGACTAGCGGGACCTACAATGAGCAGTTCTTC
NA | NA | TRBJ1-1 | TRBV29-1 | CSVGRRSNTEAFF | TGCAGCGTTGGTAGGAGGTCGAACACTGAAGCTTTCTTT
few | TRBD2 | TRBJ2-7 | TRBV7-6 | CASSPGGSYEQYF | TGTGCCAGCAGTCCCGGGGGGTCCTACGAGCAGTACTTC
NA | TRBD1 | TRBJ2-7 | TRBV7-2 | CASSQARDRTYEQYF | TGTGCCAGCAGCCAGGCGAGGGACAGAACTTACGAGCAGTACTTC
few | TRBD1 | TRBJ1-1 | TRBV30 | CAWSLGGYTEAFF | TGTGCCTGGAGTTTAGGGGGCTACACTGAAGCTTTCTTT
few | NA | TRBJ1-1 | TRBV11-2 | CASSPPGPGEAFF | TGTGCCAGCAGCCCCCCCGGGCCGGGAGAAGCTTTCTTT
NA | NA | TRBJ1-3 | TRBV2 | CASSGSDGTGNTIYF | TGTGCCAGCAGTGGGTCCGATGGGACTGGAAACACCATATATTTT
NA | NA | TRBJ2-5 | TRBV5-4 | CASSPPRTETQYF | TGTGCCAGCAGCCCGCCGAGAACGGAGACCCAGTACTTC
few | NA | TRBJ2-4 | TRBV19 | CASSRYGTAKNIQYF | TGTGCCAGTAGTAGATATGGGACAGCCAAAAACATTCAGTACTTC
NA | TRBD1 | TRBJ2-2 | TRBV10-3 | CAISPGQGNTGELFF | TGTGCCATCAGCCCCGGACAGGGCAATACCGGGGAGCTGTTTTTT
NA | NA | TRBJ1-3 | TRBV25-1 | CASSDRERTGNTIYF | TGTGCCAGCAGTGACAGAGAAAGAACTGGAAACACCATATATTTT
few | NA | TRBJ2-7 | TRBV15 | CATSRDGRTTAHEQYF | TGTGCCACCAGCAGAGATGGGCGGACAACGGCCCACGAGCAGTACTTC
NA | TRBD2 | TRBJ2-5 | TRBV11-3 | CASSFSGTSGETQYF | TGTGCCAGCAGCTTTTCCGGGACTAGCGGGGAGACCCAGTACTTC
few | NA | TRBJ2-3 | TRBV6-5 | CASSYELGDPTDTQYF | TGTGCCAGCAGTTATGAGTTGGGGGACCCCACAGATACGCAGTATTTT
NA | NA | TRBJ2-7 | TRBV5-4 | CASSRDSYEQYF | TGTGCCAGCAGCCGAGACAGTTACGAGCAGTACTTC
NA | TRBD1 | TRBJ2-7 | TRBV11-2 | CASSFTGTGAYEQYF | TGTGCCAGCAGTTTTACCGGGACAGGGGCCTACGAGCAGTACTTC